Below, one T cell receptor beta chain is given with its context. Its antigen is still unknown. No base quality values were provided; no much bigger clone lies one nucleotide off. The CDR3 runs 13 residues from the cysteine to the phenylalanine. Only CDR3 DNA remains: 39 bases, in frame from the first base. CDR1 and CDR2 are drawn from the germline V gene: SGDLS, YYNGEE. V drops 0 bases and J drops 5 bases, leaving 8 bases in between. RNA was extracted with the RNeasy kit and roughly 0.45 to 1 ug was reverse transcribed using random hexamers. The immunoSEQ multiplex PCR assay, which covers 54 Vbeta and 13 Jbeta segments, was used to amplify TCR beta CDR3 regions. PCR amplification bias was corrected by using a synthetic template baseline for primer optimization and computational correction. Per the authors' processing: Reads were assigned to V, D and J genes according to IMGT and analyzed in immunoSEQ Analyzer, with only productive sequences retained. Clonality was calculated as one minus the Shannon entropy normalized by log2 of the number of productive unique sequences. For each patient and control, public and private clones were evaluated within the 100 most prevalent clones. Clones were defined as Susac-specific when absent from the healthy and MS cohorts, from fewer than 1,300 published viral clones and from other ImmuneACCESS disease sequences. The public reads were quality trimmed at Q25 with fastp and then assembled into clones with MiXCR by TCRdb, keeping productive beta chains. All rows with the same CDR3 protein become a single entry with the most common DNA and genes. Clone size and V and J calls follow TCRdb, not the original study. The sample yields around 120,000 distinct CDR3 sequences; 85% to 95% were counted once. Roughly 0.088% of the sample belongs to the ten largest clones.

Peripheral blood CD8+ and CD4+ T cells from healthy donors, Susac syndrome patients and multiple sclerosis patients were profiled by high-throughput TCR beta sequencing. Treatment-naive patients with stable or active relapsing-remitting disease fulfilling revised McDonald criteria were used as multiple sclerosis controls. CD8+ TEMRA cells were enriched by FACS, while bulk CD8+ and CD4+ T cells were purified by magnetic negative isolation. Blood was collected in EDTA tubes and processed within 24 hours, with PBMCs isolated through density gradient centrifugation. PBMCs intended for TCR sequencing were frozen in liquid nitrogen and were later thawed in a 37 degrees C water bath. A purity of at least 90% was achieved for sorted or isolated CD4+, CD8+ and CD8+ TEMRA cells. The data derive from a study of CD8 T cells in Susac syndrome (dated by TCRdb to the late 2010s). Context from the whole study: Repertoire sequencing was used to test whether CD8+ T cell activation and differentiation in Susac syndrome was antigen driven. General findings and caveats noted by the study authors: The TCR sequencing and HLA analysis was acknowledged to have included a relatively small number of individuals.

The source of this sequence is a human donor with multiple sclerosis. Recombination linked TRBV9 to TRBJ1-1, with the D gene call left open. Sequences were obtained from CD4+ T cells from PBMCs. The CDR3 sequence is CASSVEIRTEAFF. The nucleotide sequence reads as follows: TGTGCCAGCAGCGTAGAGATCCGGACTGAAGCTTTCTTT.